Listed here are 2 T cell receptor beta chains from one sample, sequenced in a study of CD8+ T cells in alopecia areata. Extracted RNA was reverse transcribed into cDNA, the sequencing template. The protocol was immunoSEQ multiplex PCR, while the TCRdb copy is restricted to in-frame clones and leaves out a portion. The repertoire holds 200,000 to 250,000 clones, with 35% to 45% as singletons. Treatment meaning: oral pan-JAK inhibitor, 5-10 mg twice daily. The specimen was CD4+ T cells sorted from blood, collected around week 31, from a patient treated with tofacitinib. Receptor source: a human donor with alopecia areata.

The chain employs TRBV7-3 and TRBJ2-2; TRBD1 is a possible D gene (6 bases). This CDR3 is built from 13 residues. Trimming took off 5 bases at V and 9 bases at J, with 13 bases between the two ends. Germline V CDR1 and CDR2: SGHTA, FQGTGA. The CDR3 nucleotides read TGTGCCAGCAGCCCCGACAGGTTTCGGGAGCTGTTTTTT. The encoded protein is CASSPDRFRELFF.

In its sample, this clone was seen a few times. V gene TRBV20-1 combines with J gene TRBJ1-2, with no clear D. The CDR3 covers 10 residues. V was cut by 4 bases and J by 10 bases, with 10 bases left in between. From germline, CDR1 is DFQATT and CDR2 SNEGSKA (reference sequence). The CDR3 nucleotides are TGCAGTGCTACCCGTCGCGACTACACCTTC. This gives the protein CSATRRDYTF.